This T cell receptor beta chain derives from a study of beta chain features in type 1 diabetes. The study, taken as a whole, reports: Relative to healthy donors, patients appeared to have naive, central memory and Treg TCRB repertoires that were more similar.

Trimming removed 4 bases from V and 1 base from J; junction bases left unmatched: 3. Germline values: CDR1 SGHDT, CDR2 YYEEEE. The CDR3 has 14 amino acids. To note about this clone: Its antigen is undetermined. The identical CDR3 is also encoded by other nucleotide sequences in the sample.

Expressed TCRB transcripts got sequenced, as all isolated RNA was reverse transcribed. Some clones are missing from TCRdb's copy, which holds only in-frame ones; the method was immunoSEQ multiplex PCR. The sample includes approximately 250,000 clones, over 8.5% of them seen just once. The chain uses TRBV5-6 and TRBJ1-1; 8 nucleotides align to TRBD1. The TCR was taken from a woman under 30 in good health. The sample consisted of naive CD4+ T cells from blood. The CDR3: CASSTGQGNTEAFF. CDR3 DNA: TGTGCCAGCAGCACTGGACAGGGGAACACTGAAGCTTTCTTT.